The T cell receptor beta chain under discussion was sequenced for a study of shared clonotypes between healthy human individuals. There are a few counts of this clone. Generated by immunoSEQ multiplex PCR, the TCRdb table keeps only in-frame clones and is missing some. The table has about 1.1 million clones, approximately 80% seen once. The V and J ends lost 2 bases and 4 bases respectively, with 8 bases between them. Germline V gene data show CDR1 as SGHTA and CDR2 as FQGTGA. The CDR3 sequence is 13 residues long. This chain joins TRBV7-3 and TRBJ2-5; D unclear. Sequencing was performed on memory CD4+ T cells from PBMCs. Subset indicated: CD45RA-negative fraction. The TCR originated in a man younger than 35 in good health. Some clones in this sample may be carry-over from other donors' samples. The CDR3 sequence is CASSLGYRETQYF. DNA of the CDR3: TGTGCCAGCAGCTTAGGGTACCGAGAGACCCAGTACTTC.